This T cell receptor (beta chain) was captured in a study of cytomegalovirus exposure and HLA in healthy donors. Findings of the study overall: Some highly shared sequence variants likely arose as a pipeline artifact. Among TCR beta chains, those listed as cytomegalovirus-associated numbered over 150. Presence/absence analysis assumed near-uniform sequencing depth across donors. A later analysis revealed that TCR association rates differed between HLA loci, peaking at DRB1 and bottoming out at HLA-C.

On this clone itself: No antigen is known for it.

Researchers ran the PCR with 60 Vbeta and 13 Jbeta primers. TCRdb's table, derived via immunoSEQ multiplex PCR, lists solely in-frame clones and lacks some. The sample has 130,000 to 150,000 clones, approximately 74% seen once. The sample comprised PBMCs. The clonotype originates from a man aged 18 to 30 in good health and CMV-seropositive.

The CDR3: CASSPRGGGFDGYTF. The DNA of the CDR3 is TGTGCCAGCAGCCCACGAGGTGGGGGGTTCGATGGCTACACCTTC. The chain combines TRBV5-6 with TRBJ1-2; TRBD1 is a possible D gene (5 bases). The CDR3 extends over 15 amino acids. V gave up 4 bases and J gave up 6 bases, with 19 bases separating them. Per germline, CDR1 SGHDT and CDR2 YYEEEE.